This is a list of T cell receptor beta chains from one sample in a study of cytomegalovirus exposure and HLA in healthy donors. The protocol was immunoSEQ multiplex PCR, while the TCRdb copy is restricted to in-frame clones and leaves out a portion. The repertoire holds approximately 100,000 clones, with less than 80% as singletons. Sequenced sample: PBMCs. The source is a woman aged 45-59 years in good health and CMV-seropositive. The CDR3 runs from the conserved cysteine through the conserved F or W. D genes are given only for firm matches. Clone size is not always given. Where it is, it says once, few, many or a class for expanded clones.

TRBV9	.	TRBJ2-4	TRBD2	CASSVSAGEPQYF	TGTGCCAGCAGCGTATCAGCGGGGGAGCCTCAGTACTTC
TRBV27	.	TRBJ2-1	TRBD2	CASSLSAGGIDEQFF	TGTGCCAGCAGTTTATCAGCGGGGGGGATAGATGAGCAGTTCTTC
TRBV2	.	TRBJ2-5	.	CASSEGRETQYF	TGTGCCAGCAGTGAGGGGAGGGAGACCCAGTACTTC
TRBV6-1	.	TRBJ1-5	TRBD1	CASSGTGVYQPQHF	TGTGCCAGCTCCGGGACAGGGGTGTATCAGCCCCAGCATTTT
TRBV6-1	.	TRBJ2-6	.	CASGGTAGANVLTF	TGTGCCAGCGGGGGGACAGCTGGGGCCAACGTCCTGACTTTC
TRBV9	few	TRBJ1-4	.	CASSVGDRPNEKLFF	TGTGCCAGCAGCGTAGGCGACAGACCAAATGAAAAACTGTTTTTT
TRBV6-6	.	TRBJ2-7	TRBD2	CASSYSPGGSYEQYF	TGTGCCAGCAGTTACTCGCCGGGCGGGAGCTACGAGCAGTACTTC
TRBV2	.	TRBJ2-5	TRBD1	CASTRDRAGEETQYF	TGTGCCAGCACCAGGGACAGGGCTGGAGAAGAGACCCAGTACTTC
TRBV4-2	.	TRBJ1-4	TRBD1	CASSQDPGQGNEKLFF	TGTGCCAGCAGCCAAGATCCGGGACAGGGGAATGAAAAACTGTTTTTT
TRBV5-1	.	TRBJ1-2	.	CASSPGGTDNYGYTF	TGCGCCAGCAGCCCTGGGGGCACCGATAACTATGGCTACACCTTC
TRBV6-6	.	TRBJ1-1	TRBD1	CASSYGGQANTEAFF	TGTGCCAGCAGTTACGGGGGACAGGCGAACACTGAAGCTTTCTTT
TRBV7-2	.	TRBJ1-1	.	CASSVQWGGGEAFF	TGTGCCAGCAGCGTTCAATGGGGAGGCGGTGAAGCTTTCTTT
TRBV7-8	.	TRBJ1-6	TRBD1	CASSRRDRGLGNSPLHF	TGTGCCAGCAGCCGCCGGGACAGGGGCCTCGGGAATTCACCCCTCCACTTT
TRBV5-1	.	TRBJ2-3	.	CASSLQVDTQYF	TGCGCCAGCAGCTTGCAGGTAGATACGCAGTATTTT
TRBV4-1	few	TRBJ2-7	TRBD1	CASSHGQGRYEQYF	TGCGCCAGCAGCCACGGACAGGGGCGCTACGAGCAGTACTTC
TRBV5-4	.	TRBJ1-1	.	CASSSGVNRQSLEAFF	TGTGCCAGCAGCTCTGGGGTAAACAGACAGTCCCTCGAAGCTTTCTTT
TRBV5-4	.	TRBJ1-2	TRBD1	CASSPPGTGREGYTF	TGTGCCAGCAGCCCTCCTGGGACAGGGAGAGAGGGCTACACCTTC
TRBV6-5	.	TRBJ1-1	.	CASSYESEAFF	TGTGCCAGCAGTTACGAGTCTGAAGCTTTCTTT
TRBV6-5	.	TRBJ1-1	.	CASTDWQSGAAEAFF	TGTGCCAGCACCGACTGGCAATCAGGGGCCGCTGAAGCTTTCTTT
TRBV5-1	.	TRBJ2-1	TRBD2	CASTLADSYNEQFF	TGCGCCAGCACACTAGCGGACTCCTACAATGAGCAGTTCTTC
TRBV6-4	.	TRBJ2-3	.	CASSAGFSTDTQYF	TGTGCCAGCAGTGCCGGTTTCTCGACAGATACGCAGTATTTT
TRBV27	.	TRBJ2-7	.	CASSSPTGVQYF	TGTGCCAGCAGTTCCCCGACAGGAGTGCAGTACTTC
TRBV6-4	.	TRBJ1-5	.	CASSDFRITTPGGNQPQHF	TGTGCCAGCAGTGACTTCAGAATTACTACTCCCGGGGGCAATCAGCCCCAGCATTTT
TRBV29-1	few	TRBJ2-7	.	CSVFGKGWVYEQYF	TGCAGCGTCTTCGGGAAAGGATGGGTCTACGAGCAGTACTTC
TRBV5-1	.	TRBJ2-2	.	CASSLEREGTGELFF	TGCGCCAGCAGCTTGGAGAGGGAAGGCACCGGGGAGCTGTTTTTT
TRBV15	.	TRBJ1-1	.	CATSKDLGGNTEAFF	TGTGCCACCAGCAAAGACCTCGGGGGGAACACTGAAGCTTTCTTT
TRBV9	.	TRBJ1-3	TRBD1	CASSENRGSGNTIYF	TGTGCCAGCAGCGAGAACAGGGGGTCTGGAAACACCATATATTTT
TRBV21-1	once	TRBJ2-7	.	CASSKEAEQYF	TGTGCCAGCAGCAAAGAAGCGGAGCAGTACTTC
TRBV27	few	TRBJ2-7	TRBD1	CASSSLGQLTYEQYF	TGTGCCAGCAGCTCCTTGGGACAGCTTACCTACGAGCAGTACTTC
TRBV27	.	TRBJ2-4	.	CASSLRSAKDIQYF	TGTGCCAGCAGTTTGAGGTCAGCCAAGGACATTCAGTACTTC
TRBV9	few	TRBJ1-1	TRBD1	CASSSRTGTEAFF	TGTGCCAGCAGCTCCCGGACAGGCACTGAAGCTTTCTTT
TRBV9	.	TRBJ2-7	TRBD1	CASSSDRGRNEQYF	TGTGCCAGCAGCTCGGACAGGGGGCGCAACGAGCAGTACTTC
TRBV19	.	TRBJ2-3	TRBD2	CASSIGGALDTQYF	TGTGCCAGTAGTATCGGGGGGGCCTTGGATACGCAGTATTTT
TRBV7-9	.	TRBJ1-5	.	CSSTRAGYDQPQHF	TGTTCCAGCACCAGGGCCGGTTATGATCAGCCCCAGCATTTT